Listed here is a single T cell receptor (beta chain). The data belong to a study of patients and donors after allogeneic stem cell transplantation. One entry per CDR3 protein results from TCRdb running MiXCR on the RT-PCR reads. Of about 200,000 distinct CDR3 sequences in the sample, around 41% were seen once. The CDR3 is made up of 13 amino acids. V shed 3 bases and J shed 3 bases, with 8 bases lying between them. Germline V gives CDR1 SSHAT, CDR2 FNYEAQ (reference sequence). V is TRBV7-7 and J is TRBJ2-5; D uncertain. The receptor's source is a human donor who was either an allogeneic HSCT recipient or a stem cell or donor lymphocyte infusion donor (not recorded which). It is not recorded whose cells these are; they may come from a transplant donor. The sequenced sample consisted of blood, either unsorted or a sorted T cell fraction (not recorded which). DNA of the CDR3: TGTGCCAGCAGCTTTGGTCCGGAAGAGACCCAGTACTTC. It translates to CASSFGPEETQYF.